The 13 T cell receptor beta chains presented below share a single source sample, sequenced in a study of beta chain features in type 1 diabetes. Findings and limits, study-wide: Among all four CD4+ subsets, Type 1 diabetes patients had TCRB CDR3s that were moderately but significantly shorter.

The entirety of the isolated RNA underwent reverse transcription, so expressed TCRB transcripts were sequenced. Data came from immunoSEQ multiplex PCR; TCRdb stores just in-frame clones and leaves some out. The sample consists of hundreds of thousands of clones, 11% to 15% of them appearing once. Their antigens are not known. Sequenced sample: naive CD4+ T cells from blood. The receptor source for this set is a man aged 18 to 30 with type 1 diabetes.

This CDR3 is CASSRDSGELFF. CDR3 DNA sequence: TGTGCCAGCAGCCGGGACTCCGGGGAGCTGTTTTTT. This sequence joins TRBV5-4 and TRBJ2-2; D may be TRBD2 (6 bases). V dropped 4 bases and J dropped 6 bases, with 7 bases sitting between them. Germline V gene lookup returns CDR1 SGHNT and CDR2 YYREEE (reference sequence). This CDR3 has 12 amino acids.

The chain couples TRBV4-1 to TRBJ1-1, with 8 bases fitting TRBD1. Germline V CDR1 and CDR2: MGHRA, YSYEKL. The CDR3 contains 16 residues. The V and J ends lost 4 bases and 1 base, in that order; junction bases with no gene match: 8. The CDR3 DNA reads TGCGCCAGCAGCCGCCATGCCGGGACAGGGAACACTGAAGCTTTCTTT. Residues: CASSRHAGTGNTEAFF.

J is TRBJ2-7 and V is TRBV5-1; 9 positions agree with TRBD2. Germline-derived CDR1 and CDR2 are SGHRS and YFSETQ. The V and J ends lost 4 bases and 3 bases, in that order; junction bases with no gene match: 8. The CDR3 has 15 amino acids. The CDR3 sequence: CASSPAATSGYEQYF. DNA of the CDR3: TGCGCCAGCAGCCCCGCCGCGACTAGCGGCTACGAGCAGTACTTC.

A few counts support this clone. V usage is TRBV29-1 and J usage is TRBJ2-7; D gene ambiguous. The CDR3 is 13 amino acids. Trimming stripped 5 bases from V and 2 bases from J, with 13 bases between. Germline V gene lookup returns CDR1 SQVTM and CDR2 ANQGSEA. CDR3 residues: CSVRLGRTYEQYF. For the CDR3, the DNA is TGCAGCGTTCGCCTGGGAAGAACCTACGAGCAGTACTTC.

This clone was seen more than once but under ten times. The rearrangement links TRBV4-1 to TRBJ2-3, with D unresolved. V was pared by 0 bases and J by 7 bases, with 8 bases between. The CDR3 has 13 amino acids. CDR1 is MGHRA, CDR2 YSYEKL, per germline. The CDR3 nucleotides are TGCGCCAGCAGCCAAGAATACATCAATACGCAGTATTTT. Translation: CASSQEYINTQYF.

The V gene is TRBV7-6, the J gene TRBJ1-1; D uncertain. Trimming removed 5 bases from V and 0 bases from J, with 7 bases in between. Germline CDR1 reads SGHVS; CDR2 reads FNYEAQ. This CDR3 comprises 13 residues. CDR3 bases: TGTGCCAGCAGCCTTCAGGTGAACACTGAAGCTTTCTTT. Encoded protein: CASSLQVNTEAFF.

The chain recombines TRBV27 with TRBJ1-2; unclear D gene. V lost 2 bases, J lost 3 bases, and 13 bases lay in between. This CDR3 comprises 15 residues. CDR1 and CDR2 from the germline V gene are MNHEY and SMNVEV (reference sequence). The CDR3 region has the DNA TGTGCCAGCAGTTTAGGCTATCCGCGTCACTATGGCTACACCTTC. It yields the protein CASSLGYPRHYGYTF.

J is TRBJ1-3 and V is TRBV25-1, with D unresolved. V was shortened by 2 bases and J by 7 bases, with 12 bases between the two germline ends. From germline, CDR1 is MGHDK and CDR2 SYGVNS. The CDR3 covers 14 residues. The CDR3 DNA reads as TGTGCCAGCAGTGAAAGAGGAGGCGGGAACACCATATATTTT. It yields the protein CASSERGGGNTIYF.

This clone was observed a handful of times. V gene TRBV4-3 combines with J gene TRBJ2-3; 8 nucleotides agree with TRBD2. This CDR3 comprises 21 residues. Trimming removed 0 bases from V and 3 bases from J; junction bases left unmatched: 20. Germline lookup yields CDR1 LGHNA and CDR2 YSLEER. DNA for the CDR3: TGCGCCAGCAGCCAAGATCCCCCCCCCGGACCGGGAGGGGTTGTGACAGATACGCAGTATTTT. Protein product: CASSQDPPPGPGGVVTDTQYF.

This clone has more than one count but fewer than ten. CDR3 in DNA: TGCGCCAGCAGCTTTGAGGGGTCGGCCACAGATACGCAGTATTTT. It is translated as CASSFEGSATDTQYF. This chain connects TRBV5-1 to TRBJ2-3; D may correspond to TRBD1 or TRBD2 (5 bases each). The CDR3 covers 15 residues. Trimming removed 2 bases from V and 2 bases from J, with 12 bases in between. In germline, CDR1 is SGHRS, CDR2 YFSETQ.

The CDR3 loop reads CASSSQGTGNTEAFF. In nucleotides, the CDR3 is TGTGCCAGCAGCTCTCAGGGGACAGGGAACACTGAAGCTTTCTTT. V is TRBV7-9 and J is TRBJ1-1, with TRBD1 identical over 8 bases. From germline, CDR1 is SEHNR and CDR2 FQNEAQ (reference sequence). V lost 4 bases to trimming and J lost 1 base; unmatched junction nucleotides: 5. There are 15 residues in the CDR3.

This clone showed up just a few times. The rearrangement links TRBV7-9 to TRBJ2-1; D ambiguous. Germline V gene sequence: CDR1 SEHNR, CDR2 FQNEAQ (reference sequence). Trimming removed 1 base at V and 6 bases at J, with 16 bases between. CDR3 length equals 16 residues. The CDR3 protein is CASSLGLRTETNEQFF. The CDR3 region has the DNA TGTGCCAGCAGCTTAGGGTTGAGGACGGAAACCAATGAGCAGTTCTTC.

The gene calls are TRBV6-5 and TRBJ2-5, with D unresolved. Trimming stripped 5 bases from V and 5 bases from J, with 12 bases between. From germline, CDR1 is MNHEY and CDR2 SVGAGI. The CDR3 loop spans 13 amino acids. The CDR3 coding sequence is TGTGCCAGCAGTATCCGACATTTGGAGACCCAGTACTTC. It translates to CASSIRHLETQYF.